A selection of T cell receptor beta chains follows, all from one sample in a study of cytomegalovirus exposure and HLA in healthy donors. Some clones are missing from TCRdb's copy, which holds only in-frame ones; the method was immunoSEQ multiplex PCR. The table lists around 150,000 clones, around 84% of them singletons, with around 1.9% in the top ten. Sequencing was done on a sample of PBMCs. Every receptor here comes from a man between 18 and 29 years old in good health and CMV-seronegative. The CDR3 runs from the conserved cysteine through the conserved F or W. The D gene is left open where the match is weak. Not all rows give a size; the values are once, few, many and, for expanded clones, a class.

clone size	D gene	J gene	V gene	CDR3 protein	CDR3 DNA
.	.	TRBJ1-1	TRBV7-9	CASSLAEGPEAFF	TGTGCCAGCAGCTTAGCGGAGGGACCTGAAGCTTTCTTT
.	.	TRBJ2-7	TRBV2	CASRDLAHEQYF	TGTGCCAGCCGCGATCTCGCCCACGAGCAGTACTTC
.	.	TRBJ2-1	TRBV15	CATSIGYNEQFF	TGTGCCACCAGCATCGGCTACAATGAGCAGTTCTTC
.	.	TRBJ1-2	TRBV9	CASSVARTPRSYNYGYTF	TGTGCCAGCAGCGTAGCTAGGACACCACGAAGTTATAACTATGGCTACACCTTC
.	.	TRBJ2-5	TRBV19	CASSPSGYQETQYF	TGTGCCAGTAGTCCCTCAGGATACCAAGAGACCCAGTACTTC
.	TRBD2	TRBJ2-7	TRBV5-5	CASSLSSGSYEQYF	TGTGCCAGCAGCTTGTCTAGCGGGAGTTACGAGCAGTACTTC
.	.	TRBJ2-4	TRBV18	CASSPSEIPNIQYF	TGTGCCAGCTCACCTTCGGAGATACCAAACATTCAGTACTTC
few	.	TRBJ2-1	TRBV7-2	CASSFQGIGSYNEQFF	TGTGCCAGCAGCTTTCAGGGGATAGGGTCCTACAATGAGCAGTTCTTC
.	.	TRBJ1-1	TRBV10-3	CAISFDRMNTEAFF	TGTGCCATCAGCTTTGACAGGATGAACACTGAAGCTTTCTTT
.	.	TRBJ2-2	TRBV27	CASSFGSSGELFF	TGTGCCAGCAGTTTCGGTAGTTCCGGGGAGCTGTTTTTT
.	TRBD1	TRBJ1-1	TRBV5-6	CASSLDTWQGDTEAFF	TGTGCCAGCAGCTTGGATACCTGGCAGGGGGACACTGAAGCTTTCTTT
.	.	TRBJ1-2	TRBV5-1	CASSLEAGSSYGYTF	TGCGCCAGCAGCTTGGAGGCGGGTTCGAGCTATGGCTACACCTTC
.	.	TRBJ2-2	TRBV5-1	CASSLEPRWATGELFF	TGCGCCAGCAGCTTGGAACCCCGGTGGGCCACCGGGGAGCTGTTTTTT
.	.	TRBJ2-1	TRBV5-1	CASSLGWGAGFGEQFF	TGCGCCAGCAGCTTGGGGTGGGGAGCGGGCTTCGGTGAGCAGTTCTTC
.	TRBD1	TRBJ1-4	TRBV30	CAWSPRDRVYEKLFF	TGTGCCTGGAGTCCTAGAGACAGGGTCTATGAAAAACTGTTTTTT
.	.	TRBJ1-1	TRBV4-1	CASSQDKGSTRGTEAFF	TGCGCCAGCAGCCAAGATAAGGGGTCGACGCGGGGCACTGAAGCTTTCTTT
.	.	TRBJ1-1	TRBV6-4	CASKDHSGGTGEAFF	TGTGCCAGCAAAGACCACTCCGGGGGGACCGGTGAAGCTTTCTTT
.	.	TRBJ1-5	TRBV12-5	CASAPVGLSNQPQHF	TGTGCTAGTGCCCCCGTGGGGCTAAGCAATCAGCCCCAGCATTTT
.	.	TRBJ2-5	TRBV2	CATQPRDWLQETQYF	TGTGCCACCCAACCCAGGGACTGGCTACAAGAGACCCAGTACTTC
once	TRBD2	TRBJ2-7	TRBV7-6	CASSLYLAGSSSYEQYF	TGTGCCAGCAGCTTATATCTAGCGGGATCCAGCTCCTACGAGCAGTACTTC
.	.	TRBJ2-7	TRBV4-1	CASSGGFEGEQYF	TGCGCCAGCAGTGGAGGTTTCGAGGGCGAGCAGTACTTC
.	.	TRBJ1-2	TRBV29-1	CSVQGSVFGYTF	TGCAGCGTTCAGGGCTCGGTTTTTGGCTACACCTTC
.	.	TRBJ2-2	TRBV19	CATGDTGELFF	TGTGCCACCGGAGACACCGGGGAGCTGTTTTTT
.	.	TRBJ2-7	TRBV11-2	CASLPRPRAYEQYF	TGTGCCAGTTTACCGCGCCCCCGGGCCTACGAGCAGTACTTC
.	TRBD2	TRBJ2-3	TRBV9	CASSVAGLATDTQYF	TGTGCCAGCAGCGTAGCGGGACTAGCCACAGATACGCAGTATTTT
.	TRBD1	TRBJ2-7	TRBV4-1	CASSQDRIVYRGSFYEQYF	TGCGCCAGCAGCCAAGATAGGATTGTTTACAGGGGGTCTTTCTACGAGCAGTACTTC
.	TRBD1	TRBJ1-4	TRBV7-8	CASSPDRGLRTNEKLFF	TGTGCCAGCAGCCCTGACAGGGGGCTTCGAACTAATGAAAAACTGTTTTTT
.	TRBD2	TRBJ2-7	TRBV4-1	CASSQYLLARDRLYEQYF	TGCGCCAGCAGCCAGTACCTACTAGCGCGAGATAGACTCTACGAGCAGTACTTC
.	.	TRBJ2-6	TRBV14	CASSQTGSGANVLTF	TGTGCCAGCAGCCAAACAGGATCTGGGGCCAACGTCCTGACTTTC
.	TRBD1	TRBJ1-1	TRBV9	CASSVGTGAMNTEAFF	TGTGCCAGCAGCGTCGGTACAGGGGCTATGAACACTGAAGCTTTCTTT
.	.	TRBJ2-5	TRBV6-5	CASSSLDRPRETQYF	TGTGCCAGCAGTTCCCTGGACAGACCGAGAGAGACCCAGTACTTC
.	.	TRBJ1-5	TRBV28	CASSSRGGGNQPQHF	TGTGCCAGCAGTTCCAGGGGTGGAGGCAATCAGCCCCAGCATTTT
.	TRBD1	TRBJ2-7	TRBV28	CASKGTGVGEQYF	TGTGCCAGCAAGGGGACAGGGGTAGGGGAGCAGTACTTC
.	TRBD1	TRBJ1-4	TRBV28	CASNPWGGQASTNEKLFF	TGTGCCAGCAATCCCTGGGGGGGACAGGCGTCAACTAATGAAAAACTGTTTTTT
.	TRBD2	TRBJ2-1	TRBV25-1	CASSESPWSGGVEQFF	TGTGCCAGCAGTGAATCCCCGTGGTCGGGGGGGGTTGAGCAGTTCTTC
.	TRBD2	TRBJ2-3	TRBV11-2	CASSFPSGRGGTQYF	TGTGCCAGCAGCTTCCCTAGCGGGAGAGGGGGTACGCAGTATTTT
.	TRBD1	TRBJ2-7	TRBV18	CASSPGTGGSYEQYF	TGTGCCAGCTCACCTGGGACAGGGGGGTCCTACGAGCAGTACTTC
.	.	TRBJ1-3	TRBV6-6	CASREGQAFGNTIYF	TGTGCCAGCCGGGAGGGGCAGGCCTTCGGAAACACCATATATTTT
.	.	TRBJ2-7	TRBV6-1	CASNEGGTRYEQYF	TGTGCCAGCAATGAAGGTGGGACAAGATACGAGCAGTACTTC
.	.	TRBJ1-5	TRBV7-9	CASSLAGGNQPQHF	TGTGCCAGCAGCTTAGCAGGGGGCAATCAGCCCCAGCATTTT
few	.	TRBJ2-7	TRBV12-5	CASGSGTPDYEQYF	TGTGCTAGTGGTTCCGGGACTCCTGACTACGAGCAGTACTTC
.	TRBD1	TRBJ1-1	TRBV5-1	CASSWRLQGADTEAFF	TGCGCCAGCAGCTGGAGATTACAGGGGGCTGACACTGAAGCTTTCTTT
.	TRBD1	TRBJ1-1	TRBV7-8	CASSRRTGRATEAFF	TGTGCCAGCAGCCGACGGACAGGGCGGGCCACTGAAGCTTTCTTT
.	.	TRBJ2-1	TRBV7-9	CSSSHGGPSYNEQFF	TGTTCCAGCAGCCACGGGGGGCCGAGCTACAATGAGCAGTTCTTC
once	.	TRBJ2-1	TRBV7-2	CASSQGGRGGSYNEQFF	TGTGCCAGCAGCCAAGGTGGGAGAGGGGGATCCTACAATGAGCAGTTCTTC
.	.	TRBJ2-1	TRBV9	CASSQGGSYNEQFF	TGTGCCAGCAGCCAGGGGGGCTCCTACAATGAGCAGTTCTTC
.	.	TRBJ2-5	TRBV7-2	CASSPRPGYQETQYF	TGTGCCAGCAGCCCACGACCCGGGTACCAAGAGACCCAGTACTTC
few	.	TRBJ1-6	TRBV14	CASSQDQSRQVKNSPLHF	TGTGCCAGCAGCCAAGATCAATCTCGCCAGGTAAAGAATTCACCCCTCCACTTT
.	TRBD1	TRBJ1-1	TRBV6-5	CASSRDRGDTEAFF	TGTGCCAGCAGCCGGGACAGGGGGGACACTGAAGCTTTCTTT
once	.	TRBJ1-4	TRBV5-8	CASSWNPRDRNEKLFF	TGTGCCAGCAGCTGGAACCCTCGCGACAGGAATGAAAAACTGTTTTTT
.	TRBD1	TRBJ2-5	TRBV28	CASSLTGTEYQETQYF	TGTGCCAGCAGCCTAACCGGGACAGAGTACCAAGAGACCCAGTACTTC
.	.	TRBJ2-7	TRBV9	CASSKGLTYEQYF	TGTGCCAGCAGCAAGGGACTGACCTACGAGCAGTACTTC
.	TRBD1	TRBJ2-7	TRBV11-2	CASSWDRGYEQYF	TGTGCCAGCAGCTGGGACAGGGGTTATGAGCAGTACTTC
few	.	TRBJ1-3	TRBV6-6	CASSSPPGLTGNTIYF	TGTGCCAGCAGTTCCCCCCCAGGGCTTACTGGAAACACCATATATTTT